The text below deals with one TCR beta chain. Authors' data handling: By means of reference gene primer amplification, nucleated cell counts were estimated. Generated by immunoSEQ multiplex PCR, the TCRdb table keeps only in-frame clones and is missing some. V and J calls and clone size are copied from that table; D and trimming were computed from the DNA. The data show more than 50,000 clones, 80% to 95% seen once. The data belong to a study of blood T cell repertoires in COVID-19. Overall study context: Samples taken during acute and convalescent COVID-19 were collected in the United States, Italy and Spain. PBMCs, B-cell-depleted T cells, or T cells were the source of the cDNA or gDNA that made up the material.

The V gene's germline CDR1 is MNHEY and CDR2 SMNVEV (reference sequence). V was trimmed by 7 bases and J by 7 bases, leaving 23 bases between them. This CDR3 has 16 residues. This sequence joins TRBV27 and TRBJ2-1, with a tentative D call TRBD1 (6 bases). This sequence originates from a human donor with active COVID-19. The donor label of this sample is uncertain. Sequenced input: peripheral blood. The CDR3 spells CASTTLGAVDPNEQFF. CDR3 DNA: TGTGCCAGCACCACCCTGGGGGCAGTAGATCCAAATGAGCAGTTCTTC.